Below are 10 T cell receptor beta chains sequenced from a single sample in a study of CD8+ T cells in alopecia areata. The sequencing template was cDNA reverse transcribed from extracted RNA. Profiling relied on immunoSEQ multiplex PCR, and the TCRdb table lists in-frame clones only, not all of them. The sample holds approximately 65,000 clones; approximately 44% are singletons and the top ten take roughly 20%. Treatment of the sample: oral pan-JAK inhibitor, 5-10 mg twice daily. The material was CD8+ T cells sorted from blood, obtained at approximately week 39, from a patient treated with tofacitinib. The receptor source for this set is a human donor with alopecia areata.

In this sample, this clone turned up a few times. The gene calls are TRBV5-4 and TRBJ1-5; D unresolved. This CDR3 is 14 amino acids long. Germline CDR1 is SGHNT and CDR2 is YYREEE (reference sequence). The ends were cut back, 0 bases at V and 6 bases at J, with 10 bases in the middle. The CDR3 sequence is CASSLAPWVQPQHF. The DNA of the CDR3 is TGTGCCAGCAGCTTGGCCCCGTGGGTTCAGCCCCAGCATTTT. Full variable domain (missing parts from reference TRBV5-4 and TRBJ1-5): ETGVTQSPTHLIKTRGQQVTLRCSSQSGHNTVSWYQQALGQGPQFIFQYYREEENGRGNFPPRFSGLQFPNYSSELNVNALELDDSALYLCASSLAPWVQPQHFGDGTRLSIL.

This clone was counted a single time. The CDR3 spells CASSIKTYTGELFF. In nucleotides, the CDR3 is TGTGCCAGTAGTATAAAAACCTACACCGGGGAGCTGTTTTTT. The chain couples TRBV19 to TRBJ2-2; D is unresolved. The V end was cut by 2 bases, the J end by 3 bases, with 7 bases between. The CDR3 is 14 residues long. Germline lookup yields CDR1 LNHDA and CDR2 SQIVND (reference sequence). Full variable domain (outside the CDR3, taken from reference TRBV19 and TRBJ2-2): DGGITQSPKYLFRKEGQNVTLSCEQNLNHDAMYWYRQDPGQGLRLIYYSQIVNDFQKGDIAEGYSVSREKKESFPLTVTSAQKNPTAFYLCASSIKTYTGELFFGEGSRLTVL.

This clone was observed a few times. The chain is built from TRBV5-1 and TRBJ2-1; D remains unclear. Trimming took off 5 bases at V and 10 bases at J, with 25 bases between the two ends. This CDR3 spans 16 amino acids. Germline lookup yields CDR1 SGHRS and CDR2 YFSETQ. CDR3: CASSYLNNLNGAEQFF. Here the CDR3 DNA reads TGCGCCAGCAGTTACCTTAACAACCTTAACGGCGCGGAGCAGTTCTTC.

The rearrangement joins TRBV4-2 to TRBJ2-3; 7 bases are a match to TRBD2. The CDR3 sequence is 17 residues long. Trimming took 5 bases from V and 6 from J; bases not matched to a gene: 17. Germline V gene data show CDR1 as LGHNA and CDR2 as YNFKEQ. CDR3 sequence: CASSTSGAGVIVDTQYF. CDR3 sequence (DNA): TGTGCCAGCAGCACCTCCGGGGCGGGGGTTATCGTGGATACGCAGTATTTT.

This clone appeared a few times. The chain couples TRBV2 to TRBJ2-2, with 11 bases fitting TRBD2. Germline trimming cut 6 bases from V and 6 bases from J; bases unmatched to any gene: 9. CDR3 length: 16 amino acids. Germline CDR1 and CDR2: SNHLY and FYNNEI. The CDR3 region has the DNA TGTGCCAGCAGGCCCGTAGCGGGAGGGTCGGCCGGGGAGCTGTTTTTT. Amino acids: CASRPVAGGSAGELFF.

The chain links TRBV4-1 to TRBJ2-5; 11 nucleotides line up with TRBD2. The V gene's germline CDR1 is MGHRA and CDR2 YSYEKL. Germline trimming cut 3 bases from V and 2 bases from J; bases unmatched to any gene: 8. The CDR3 loop spans 17 amino acids. The CDR3 is CASSQFPPSGGQETQYF. The CDR3, as DNA: TGCGCCAGCAGCCAGTTCCCACCTAGCGGGGGGCAAGAGACCCAGTACTTC.

The chain is built from TRBV19 and TRBJ1-2, with a tentative D call TRBD1 (5 bases). Trimming stripped 3 bases from V and 6 bases from J, with 11 bases between. This CDR3 comprises 13 residues. CDR1 is LNHDA and CDR2 is SQIVND in the germline V gene (reference sequence). For the CDR3, the DNA is TGTGCCAGTAGTATCTACAGGCCCGATGGCTACACCTTC. It yields the protein CASSIYRPDGYTF.

The rearrangement uses TRBV9 and TRBJ2-1; TRBD2 matches 11 bases. CDR3 length equals 18 residues. The ends lost 0 bases at V and 2 bases at J; junction bases unmatched: 7. Germline-derived CDR1 and CDR2 are SGDLS and YYNGEE. This chain's CDR3 is CASSVDETSGKTYNEQFF. The CDR3 coding sequence is TGTGCCAGCAGCGTAGACGAGACTAGCGGGAAAACCTACAATGAGCAGTTCTTC. The entire variable domain, with the rest obtained from reference TRBV9 and TRBJ2-1, is as follows: DSGVTQTPKHLITATGQRVTLRCSPRSGDLSVYWYQQSLDQGLQFLIQYYNGEERAKGNILERFSAQQFPDLHSELNLSSLELGDSALYFCASSVDETSGKTYNEQFFGPGTRLTVL.

The V and J genes are TRBV11-2 and TRBJ2-7; D is possibly TRBD1 or TRBD2 (5 bases each). With 4 bases removed from V and 2 bases from J, the gap between germline ends came to 6 bases. The CDR3 length is 12 residues. Per the germline V gene, CDR1 is SGHAT and CDR2 is FQNNGV. The CDR3 here is CASSSGPYEQYF. DNA of the CDR3: TGTGCCAGCAGCTCGGGGCCCTACGAGCAGTACTTC.

This clone showed up just a few times. This chain connects TRBV7-9 to TRBJ2-6; D call uncertain. CDR3 size: 14 residues. The germline gives CDR1 SEHNR, CDR2 FQNEAQ (reference sequence). V dropped 8 bases and J dropped 3 bases, with 11 bases sitting between them. The CDR3 loop reads CASGRSVGANVLTF. CDR3 DNA sequence: TGTGCCAGCGGACGCTCGGTTGGGGCCAACGTCCTGACTTTC.